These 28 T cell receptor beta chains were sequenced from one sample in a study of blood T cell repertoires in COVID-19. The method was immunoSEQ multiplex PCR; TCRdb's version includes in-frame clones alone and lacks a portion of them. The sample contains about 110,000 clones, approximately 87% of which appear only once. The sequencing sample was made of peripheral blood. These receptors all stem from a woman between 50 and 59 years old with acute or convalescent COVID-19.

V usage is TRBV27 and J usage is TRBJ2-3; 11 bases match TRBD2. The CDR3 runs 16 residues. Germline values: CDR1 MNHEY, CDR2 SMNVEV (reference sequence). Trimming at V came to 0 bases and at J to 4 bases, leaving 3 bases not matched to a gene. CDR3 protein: CASSLSLSGGADTQYF. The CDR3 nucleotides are TGTGCCAGCAGTTTATCTCTTAGCGGGGGGGCAGATACGCAGTATTTT.

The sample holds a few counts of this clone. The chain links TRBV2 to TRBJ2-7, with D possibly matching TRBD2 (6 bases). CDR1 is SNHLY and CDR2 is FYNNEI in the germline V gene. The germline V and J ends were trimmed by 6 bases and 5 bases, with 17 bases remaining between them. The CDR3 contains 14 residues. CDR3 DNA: TGTGCCAGCAGAGGGGCGGGAAATGTCCACGAGCAGTACTTC. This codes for CASRGAGNVHEQYF.

The CDR3 here is CASSESGRVGDEAFF. The CDR3 region has the DNA TGTGCCAGCAGTGAATCCGGAAGGGTCGGGGATGAAGCTTTCTTT. The chain uses TRBV6-1 and TRBJ1-1; unclear D gene. The CDR3 is 15 residues long. The germline V and J ends were trimmed by 2 bases and 7 bases, with 17 bases remaining between them. Germline V gene data show CDR1 as MNHNS and CDR2 as SASEGT.

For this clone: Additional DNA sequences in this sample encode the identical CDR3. CDR3 protein: CASSERGGANTGELFF. In nucleotides, the CDR3 is TGTGCCAGCAGTGAACGTGGGGGGGCCAACACCGGGGAGCTGTTTTTT. The chain carries TRBV2 and TRBJ2-2; the D gene is possibly TRBD2 (7 bases). The V and J ends lost 2 bases and 2 bases respectively, with 12 bases between them. Germline CDR1 SNHLY, CDR2 FYNNEI. This CDR3 is 16 amino acids long.

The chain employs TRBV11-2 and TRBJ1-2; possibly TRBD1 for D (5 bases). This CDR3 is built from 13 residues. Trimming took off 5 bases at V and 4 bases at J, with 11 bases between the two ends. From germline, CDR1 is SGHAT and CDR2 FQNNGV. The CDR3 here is CASSPIRGYGYTF. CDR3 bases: TGTGCCAGCAGCCCTATAAGGGGCTATGGCTACACCTTC.

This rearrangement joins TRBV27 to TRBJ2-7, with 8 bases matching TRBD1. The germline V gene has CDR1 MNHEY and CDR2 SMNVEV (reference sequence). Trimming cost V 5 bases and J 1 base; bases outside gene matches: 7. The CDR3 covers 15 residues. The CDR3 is CASSPRTGRSYEQYF. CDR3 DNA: TGTGCCAGCAGTCCCCGGACAGGGCGATCCTACGAGCAGTACTTC.

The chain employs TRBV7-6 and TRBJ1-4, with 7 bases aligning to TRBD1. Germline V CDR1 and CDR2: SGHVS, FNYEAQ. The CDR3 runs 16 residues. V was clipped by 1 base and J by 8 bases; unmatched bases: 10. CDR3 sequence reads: CASSLVEGASGEKLFF. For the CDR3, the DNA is TGTGCCAGCAGCTTAGTGGAGGGGGCGTCGGGGGAAAAACTGTTTTTT.

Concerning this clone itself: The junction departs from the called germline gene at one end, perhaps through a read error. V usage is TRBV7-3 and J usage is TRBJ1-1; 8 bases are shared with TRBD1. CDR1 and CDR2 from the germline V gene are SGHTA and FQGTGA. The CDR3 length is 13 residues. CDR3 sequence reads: CASSVTGGTEAFF. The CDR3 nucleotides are TGTGCCAGCAGCGTAACAGGGGGAACTGAAGCTTTCTTT.

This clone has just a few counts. CDR3 sequence: CAISVLANTEAFF. The CDR3 bases are TGTGCCATCAGTGTCTTAGCGAACACTGAAGCTTTCTTT. This chain connects TRBV10-3 to TRBJ1-1; D is unresolved. CDR3 size: 13 residues. V was shortened by 4 bases and J by 1 base, with 7 bases between the two germline ends. Germline values: CDR1 ENHRY, CDR2 SYGVKD.

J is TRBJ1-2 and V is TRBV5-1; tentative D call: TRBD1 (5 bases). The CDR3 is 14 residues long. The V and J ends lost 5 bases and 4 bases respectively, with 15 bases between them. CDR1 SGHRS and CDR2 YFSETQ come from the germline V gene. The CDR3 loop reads CASRASVGLYGYTF. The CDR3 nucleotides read TGCGCCAGCAGGGCTTCCGTGGGGCTCTATGGCTACACCTTC.

CDR3 residues: CASRETGAYNEQFF. The CDR3 region has the DNA TGTGCCAGCAGGGAGACAGGCGCCTACAATGAGCAGTTCTTC. The V and J genes are TRBV2 and TRBJ2-1, with a tentative D call TRBD1 (6 bases). Trimming took 6 bases from V and 2 from J, leaving 11 bases between them. CDR3 length equals 14 residues. Per the germline V gene, CDR1 is SNHLY and CDR2 is FYNNEI.

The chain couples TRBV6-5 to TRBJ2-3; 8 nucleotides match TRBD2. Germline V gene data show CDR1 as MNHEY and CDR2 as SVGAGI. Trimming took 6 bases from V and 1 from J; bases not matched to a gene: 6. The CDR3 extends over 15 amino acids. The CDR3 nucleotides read TGTGCCAGCAGCACGGGGGGGGCGGGCACAGATACGCAGTATTTT. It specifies CASSTGGAGTDTQYF.

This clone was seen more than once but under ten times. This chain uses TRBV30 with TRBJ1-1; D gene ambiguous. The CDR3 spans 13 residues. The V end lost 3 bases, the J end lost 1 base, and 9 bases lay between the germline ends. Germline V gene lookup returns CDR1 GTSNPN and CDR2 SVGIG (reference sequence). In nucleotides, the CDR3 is TGTGCCTGGAGATACAGCCGGAACACTGAAGCTTTCTTT. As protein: CAWRYSRNTEAFF.

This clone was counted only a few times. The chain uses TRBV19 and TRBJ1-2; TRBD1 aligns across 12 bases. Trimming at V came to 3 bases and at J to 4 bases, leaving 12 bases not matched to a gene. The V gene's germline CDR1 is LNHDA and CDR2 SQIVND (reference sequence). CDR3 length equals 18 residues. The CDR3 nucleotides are TGTGCCAGTAGTATCATACCGGGACAGGGGGCTAGTAGCTATGGCTACACCTTC. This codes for CASSIIPGQGASSYGYTF.

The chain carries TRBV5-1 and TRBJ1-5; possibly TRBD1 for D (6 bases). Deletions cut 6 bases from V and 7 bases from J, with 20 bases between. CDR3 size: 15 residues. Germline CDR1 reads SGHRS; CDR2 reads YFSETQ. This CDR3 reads CASTPRPGVNQPQHF. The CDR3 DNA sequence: TGCGCCAGCACCCCACGGCCAGGGGTCAACCAGCCCCAGCATTTT. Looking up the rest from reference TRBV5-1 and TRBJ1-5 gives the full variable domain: KAGVTQTPRYLIKTRGQQVTLSCSPISGHRSVSWYQQTPGQGLQFLFEYFSETQRNKGNFPGRFSGRQFSNSRSEMNVSTLELGDSALYLCASTPRPGVNQPQHFGDGTRLSIL.

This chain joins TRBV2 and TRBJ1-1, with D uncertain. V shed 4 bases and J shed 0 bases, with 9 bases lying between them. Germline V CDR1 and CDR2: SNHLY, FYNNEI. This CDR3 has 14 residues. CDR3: CASSVGVLNTEAFF. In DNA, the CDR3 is TGTGCCAGCAGTGTCGGGGTCTTGAACACTGAAGCTTTCTTT.

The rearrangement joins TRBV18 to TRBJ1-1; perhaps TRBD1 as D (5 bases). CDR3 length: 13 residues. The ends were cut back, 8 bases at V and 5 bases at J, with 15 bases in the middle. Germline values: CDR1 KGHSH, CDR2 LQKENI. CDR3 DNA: TGTGCCAGCCCTGACAGCCGGGGGACTGAAGCTTTCTTT. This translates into CASPDSRGTEAFF.

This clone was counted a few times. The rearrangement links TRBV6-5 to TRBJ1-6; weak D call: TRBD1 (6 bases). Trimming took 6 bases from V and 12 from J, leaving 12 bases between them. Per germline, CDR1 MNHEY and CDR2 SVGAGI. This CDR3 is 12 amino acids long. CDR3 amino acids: CASRDSALPLHF. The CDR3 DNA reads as TGTGCCAGCAGGGACAGTGCCTTACCCCTCCACTTT.

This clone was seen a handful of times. The CDR3: CASSMGYTRGNQPQHF. For the CDR3, the DNA is TGTGCCAGTAGTATGGGGTACACGAGGGGCAATCAGCCCCAGCATTTT. This chain uses TRBV19 with TRBJ1-5; no clear D. Trimming took 3 bases from V and 2 from J, leaving 14 bases between them. This CDR3 region has 16 residues. Germline values: CDR1 LNHDA, CDR2 SQIVND (reference sequence).

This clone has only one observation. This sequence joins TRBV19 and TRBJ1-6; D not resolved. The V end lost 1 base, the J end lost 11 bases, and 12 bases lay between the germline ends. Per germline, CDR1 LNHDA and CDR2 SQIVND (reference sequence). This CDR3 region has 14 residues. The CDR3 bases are TGTGCCAGTAGTATAGGGGGAGCTGGAACACCCCTCCACTTT. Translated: CASSIGGAGTPLHF.

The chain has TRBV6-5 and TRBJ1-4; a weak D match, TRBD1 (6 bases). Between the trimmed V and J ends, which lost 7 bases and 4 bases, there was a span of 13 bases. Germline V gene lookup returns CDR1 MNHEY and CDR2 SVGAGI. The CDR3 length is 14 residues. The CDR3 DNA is TGTGCCAGCATAGAGGCAGGGGTTAATGAAAAACTGTTTTTT. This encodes CASIEAGVNEKLFF.

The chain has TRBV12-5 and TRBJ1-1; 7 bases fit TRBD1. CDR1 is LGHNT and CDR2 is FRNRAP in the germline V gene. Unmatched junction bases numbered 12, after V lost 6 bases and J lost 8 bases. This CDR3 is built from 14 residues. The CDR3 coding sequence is TGTGCTAGTGGCCTAGGGGGTTCGACAGGGGAAGCTTTCTTT. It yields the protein CASGLGGSTGEAFF.

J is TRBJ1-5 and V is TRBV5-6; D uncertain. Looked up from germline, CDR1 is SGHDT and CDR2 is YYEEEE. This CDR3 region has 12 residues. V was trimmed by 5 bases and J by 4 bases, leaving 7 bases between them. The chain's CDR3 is CASSIINQPQHF. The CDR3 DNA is TGTGCCAGCAGTATTATTAATCAGCCCCAGCATTTT.

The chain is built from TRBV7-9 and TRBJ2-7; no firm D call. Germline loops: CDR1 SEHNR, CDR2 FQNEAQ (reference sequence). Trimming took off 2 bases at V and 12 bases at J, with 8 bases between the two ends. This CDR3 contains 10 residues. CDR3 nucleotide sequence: TGTGCCAGCAGCTTATCCCATTGGTACTTC. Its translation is CASSLSHWYF.

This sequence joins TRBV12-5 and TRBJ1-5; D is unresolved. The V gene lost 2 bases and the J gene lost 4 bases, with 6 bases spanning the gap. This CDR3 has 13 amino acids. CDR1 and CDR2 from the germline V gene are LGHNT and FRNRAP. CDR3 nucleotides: TGTGCTAGTGGTTTGTGGCAGAATCAGCCCCAGCATTTT. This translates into CASGLWQNQPQHF.

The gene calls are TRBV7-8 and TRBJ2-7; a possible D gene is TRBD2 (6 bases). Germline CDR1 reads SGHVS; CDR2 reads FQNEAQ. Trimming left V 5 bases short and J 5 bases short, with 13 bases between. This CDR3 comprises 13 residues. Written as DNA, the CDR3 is TGTGCCAGCAGCCGATCGGGGGAGCACGAGCAGTACTTC. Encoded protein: CASSRSGEHEQYF.

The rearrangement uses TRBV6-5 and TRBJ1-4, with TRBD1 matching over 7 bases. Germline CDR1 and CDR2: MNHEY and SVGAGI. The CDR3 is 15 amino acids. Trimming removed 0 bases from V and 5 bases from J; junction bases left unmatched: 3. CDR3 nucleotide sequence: TGTGCCAGCAGTTACTCGCAGGGGGAGAATGAAAAACTGTTTTTT. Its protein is CASSYSQGENEKLFF.

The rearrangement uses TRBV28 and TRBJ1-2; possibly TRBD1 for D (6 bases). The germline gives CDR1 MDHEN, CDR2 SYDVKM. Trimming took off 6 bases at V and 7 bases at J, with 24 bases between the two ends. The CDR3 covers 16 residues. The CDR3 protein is CASSILQGWGSSGYTF. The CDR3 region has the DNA TGTGCCAGCAGCATACTACAGGGTTGGGGTTCAAGTGGCTACACCTTC.